The 8 T cell receptor beta chains given below trace back to one sample, sequenced in a study of STAT5B mutations in CD4+ large granular lymphocyte leukemia (dated by TCRdb to the early 2020s). The method behind the library was the immunoSEQ multiplex PCR assay. What TCRdb holds here is the immuneACCESS table cut down to in-frame rearrangements. Part of the clones is not present; checked against another copy, under half of the missing clones reflect an unresolved V gene, and the others are unexplained. This sample has about 48,000 clones in its table, and around 70% of those were observed once. Of the sample, about 1.5% falls within the top ten clones. Sequencing used CD4+ T cells from blood buffy coats. Source of these receptors: a human donor in good health.

The V call is TRBV5-1, the J call TRBJ2-5; D is ambiguous. The CDR3 covers 15 residues. Germline CDR1 SGHRS, CDR2 YFSETQ. V lost 1 base to trimming and J lost 2 bases, with 12 bases between them. The CDR3 is CASSLSTTTQETQYF. The CDR3, as DNA: TGCGCCAGCAGCTTGTCAACCACCACTCAAGAGACCCAGTACTTC.

The chain uses TRBV9 and TRBJ1-3, with TRBD1 matching over 8 bases. V gave up 3 bases and J gave up 4 bases; unmatched junction bases: 12. This CDR3 region has 17 residues. Germline V gene data show CDR1 as SGDLS and CDR2 as YYNGEE. The CDR3 region has the DNA TGTGCCAGCAGCGCCGTACCCCAGGGGGCGCAAGGAAACACCATATATTTT. Protein sequence: CASSAVPQGAQGNTIYF.

This chain connects TRBV10-3 to TRBJ2-5; possibly TRBD1 for D (6 bases). The V end lost 3 bases, the J end lost 5 bases, and 16 bases lay between the germline ends. Per the germline V gene, CDR1 is ENHRY and CDR2 is SYGVKD. The CDR3 runs 15 residues. CDR3 sequence: CAISDSTGLYETQYF. CDR3 in DNA: TGTGCCATCAGTGATTCGACAGGTCTGTATGAGACCCAGTACTTC.

The chain employs TRBV2 and TRBJ2-2; D gene uncertain. This CDR3 region has 13 residues. V was clipped by 4 bases and J by 4 bases, with 7 bases between them. Germline-derived CDR1 and CDR2 are SNHLY and FYNNEI. CDR3 amino acids: CASSVDSTGELFF. The DNA for the CDR3 is TGTGCCAGCAGTGTAGATTCCACCGGGGAGCTGTTTTTT. Complete variable domain (other parts from reference TRBV2 and TRBJ2-2): EPEVTQTPSHQVTQMGQEVILRCVPISNHLYFYWYRQILGQKVEFLVSFYNNEISEKSEIFDDQFSVERPDGSNFTLKIRSTKLEDSAMYFCASSVDSTGELFFGEGSRLTVL.

The chain has TRBV6-6 and TRBJ1-1; D is perhaps TRBD1 (6 bases). V was shortened by 5 bases and J by 0 bases, with 13 bases between the two germline ends. CDR3 length equals 15 residues. The germline V gene encodes CDR1 MNHNY and CDR2 SVGAGI (reference sequence). CDR3 loop: CASSPGQGVNTEAFF. The CDR3 bases are TGTGCCAGCAGTCCGGGACAAGGGGTGAACACTGAAGCTTTCTTT.

The rearrangement links TRBV6-1 to TRBJ1-1; TRBD1 matches at 8 bases. V shed 4 bases and J 0 bases; nucleotides not matched to a gene: 10. This CDR3 contains 17 residues. In germline, CDR1 is MNHNS, CDR2 SASEGT. The CDR3 loop reads CASSALGQGRVNTEAFF. As DNA, the CDR3 is TGTGCCAGCAGTGCCCTTGGACAGGGTAGGGTGAACACTGAAGCTTTCTTT.

V is TRBV2 and J is TRBJ1-4, with 7 bases that match TRBD1. The CDR3 runs to 15 residues. Germline V gives CDR1 SNHLY, CDR2 FYNNEI. V was clipped by 7 bases and J by 4 bases; unmatched bases: 9. The CDR3 nucleotides read TGTGCCAGCACGTCTCAGGGACAGATTAATGAAAAACTGTTTTTT. This translates into CASTSQGQINEKLFF.

This clone showed up just a few times. The chain links TRBV6-4 to TRBJ1-1, with D hard to call. CDR1 is MRHNA and CDR2 is SNTAGT in the germline V gene. The CDR3 is 13 residues long. The germline V and J ends were trimmed by 5 bases and 3 bases, with 10 bases remaining between them. Here the CDR3 DNA reads TGTGCCAGCAGTCCCGGCCTCGACACTGAAGCTTTCTTT. Its translation: CASSPGLDTEAFF.